These T cell receptor beta chains were read from a single sample in a study of shared clonotypes between healthy human individuals. Assay used: immunoSEQ multiplex PCR; TCRdb lists only in-frame clones, some missing. Among about 1.5 million clones, around 98% were seen once, and the ten largest hold about 0.42%. Material for sequencing was naive CD4+ T cells sorted from blood. These receptors all stem from a young man in good health. Each CDR3 is given with its conserved first and last residue. D genes are given only for firm matches. Rows may omit the clone size; those that give it use once, few, many or a size class.

d_call j_call v_call clone_size cdr3_nt cdr3_aa
- TRBJ2-7 TRBV7-9 - TGTGCCAGCAGCGATATCTCAGGTTCGGGATACGAGCAGTACTTC CASSDISGSGYEQYF
- TRBJ2-1 TRBV10-3 - TGTGCCATCAGTGGACGGCCCACCGAGGGGAATGAGCAGTTCTTC CAISGRPTEGNEQFF
- TRBJ2-7 TRBV29-1 - TGCAGCGTTGGAAGCTACGAGCAGTACTTC CSVGSYEQYF
- TRBJ1-2 TRBV7-6 - TGTGCCAGCAGCCCGACCCTCGGGACCAACTATGGCTACACCTTC CASSPTLGTNYGYTF
TRBD1 TRBJ2-2 TRBV6-4 - TGTGCCAGCAGATCGACAGGGTGGACCGGGGAGCTGTTTTTT CASRSTGWTGELFF
- TRBJ2-7 TRBV7-6 - TGTGCCAGCAGCGCGGGACGGTCCTACGAGCAGTACTTC CASSAGRSYEQYF
- TRBJ2-1 TRBV7-9 - TGTGCCAGCAGCTCCCTCTACAATGAGCAGTTCTTC CASSSLYNEQFF
TRBD2 TRBJ2-4 TRBV7-2 - TGTGCCAGCAGCCTCTCCGGGACTAGCGGGAGTACCAACATTCAGTACTTC CASSLSGTSGSTNIQYF
- TRBJ1-5 TRBV5-1 - TGCGCCAGCAGCTTGGGTGAGCTGAGGTGGGAGCCCCAGCATTTT CASSLGELRWEPQHF
- TRBJ2-7 TRBV10-3 - TGTGCCATCAGTGAAGGCACCCGCTCCTACGAGCAGTACTTC CAISEGTRSYEQYF
- TRBJ2-1 TRBV19 - TGTGCCAGTAGTATGGCCAGCGCAACGAGTTTCGATGAGCAGTTCTTC CASSMASATSFDEQFF
TRBD1 TRBJ1-1 TRBV6-5 - TGTGCCAGCAGTTATGAGGGGGCCAGGGGAGCTTTCTTT CASSYEGARGAFF
- TRBJ1-3 TRBV7-2 - TGTGCCAGCCACAGTCGGGGCTCCCACACCATATATTTT CASHSRGSHTIYF
- TRBJ2-3 TRBV20-1 - TGCAGTGCAAATGTAGCAGATACGCAGTATTTT CSANVADTQYF
- TRBJ2-7 TRBV7-3 once TGTGCCAGCAGCCCCCGCTTTAATGGCGAGCAGTACTTC CASSPRFNGEQYF
- TRBJ2-7 TRBV4-1 - TGCGCCAGCAGCCATCTGGGGTTCTACGAGCAGTACTTC CASSHLGFYEQYF
- TRBJ1-4 TRBV2 - TGTGCCAGCAGTGCAGGGGATGGGGAAAAACTGTTTTTT CASSAGDGEKLFF
TRBD2 TRBJ2-1 TRBV28 - TGTGCCAGCAGTTTATCGGGGGGGAGTACATACAATGAGCAGTTCTTC CASSLSGGSTYNEQFF
- TRBJ2-2 TRBV19 - TGTGCCAGTAGTATAGTCCAGGGCGCGAACACCGGGGAGCTGTTTTTT CASSIVQGANTGELFF
- TRBJ2-3 TRBV9 once TGTGCCAGCAGCTCCCAGGGGAGAGATACGCAGTATTTT CASSSQGRDTQYF